Shown below are 8 T cell receptor beta chains from a single sample sequenced in a study of tumor-infiltrating lymphocytes in localized non-small cell lung cancer. The repertoire was sequenced with immunoSEQ multiplex PCR; TCRdb's copy has only in-frame clones and lacks some. The repertoire includes about 18,000 clones, 73% of them detected once, and roughly 4% sits in the top ten. Sequenced material: lung tumor tissue. These receptors were obtained from a human donor with non-small cell lung cancer.

The gene calls are TRBV5-1 and TRBJ2-5, with D possibly being TRBD2 (6 bases). This CDR3 is 14 amino acids long. CDR1 and CDR2 (germline): SGHRS, YFSETQ. With 5 bases removed from V and 0 bases from J, the gap between germline ends came to 11 bases. Here the CDR3 reads CASSPGAYQETQYF. The CDR3 region has the DNA TGCGCCAGCAGTCCGGGAGCCTACCAAGAGACCCAGTACTTC.

The sample holds a few counts of this clone. The chain's CDR3 is CSASRSAASSYNEQFF. The DNA for the CDR3 is TGCAGCGCTTCCCGTAGTGCGGCGAGCTCCTACAATGAGCAGTTCTTC. The rearrangement links TRBV29-1 to TRBJ2-1, with D hard to call. Trimming pared 7 bases from V and 0 bases from J, leaving 19 bases between. This CDR3 is 16 amino acids long. CDR1 is SQVTM and CDR2 is ANQGSEA in the germline V gene.

J is TRBJ1-5 and V is TRBV6-5; weak D call: TRBD1 (5 bases). Germline V gene lookup returns CDR1 MNHEY and CDR2 SVGAGI. CDR3 length equals 15 residues. With 0 bases removed from V and 7 bases from J, the gap between germline ends came to 13 bases. The CDR3 loop reads CASSYSPGLGQPQHF. The CDR3 DNA reads TGTGCCAGCAGTTACTCCCCAGGGTTGGGACAGCCCCAGCATTTT.

This chain uses TRBV30 with TRBJ1-3; tentative D call: TRBD1 (5 bases). This CDR3 spans 16 amino acids. Germline V gives CDR1 GTSNPN, CDR2 SVGIG (reference sequence). Between the trimmed V and J ends, which lost 4 bases and 0 bases, there was a span of 16 bases. The CDR3 DNA reads TGTGCCTGGAAAGGTCGGGGCGAGTTCTCTGGAAACACCATATATTTT. Translated, it gives CAWKGRGEFSGNTIYF.

The J gene is TRBJ2-3, the V gene TRBV10-3, with D perhaps being TRBD1 or TRBD2 (5 bases each). V was trimmed by 2 bases and J by 4 bases, leaving 10 bases between them. The germline V gene has CDR1 ENHRY and CDR2 SYGVKD. The CDR3 is made up of 14 amino acids. CDR3 in amino acids: CAISEGGIADTQYF. CDR3 DNA sequence: TGTGCCATCAGTGAGGGGGGTATTGCAGATACGCAGTATTTT.

This clone was counted a few times. The chain combines TRBV5-8 with TRBJ2-1; weak D call: TRBD2 (6 bases). The ends were cut back, 0 bases at V and 4 bases at J, with 8 bases in the middle. The CDR3 loop spans 14 amino acids. Germline V gene data show CDR1 as SGHTS and CDR2 as YDEGEE. CDR3 bases: TGTGCCAGCAGCTTGGTACTAGCTTACAATGAGCAGTTCTTC. Residues: CASSLVLAYNEQFF.

DNA of the CDR3: TGTGCCAGCAGCCCCGGACAGGGCCACGAGCAGTACTTC. Its translation: CASSPGQGHEQYF. The V call is TRBV2, the J call TRBJ2-7; TRBD1 aligns across 8 bases. V was clipped by 6 bases and J by 5 bases; unmatched bases: 6. CDR3 length: 13 amino acids. Germline loops: CDR1 SNHLY, CDR2 FYNNEI.

This clone was observed a single time. The gene calls are TRBV12-5 and TRBJ1-1, with 11 bases aligning to TRBD1. The V segment lost 7 bases and the J segment 0 bases; nucleotides outside the gene matches: 16. Germline-derived CDR1 and CDR2 are LGHNT and FRNRAP. The CDR3 extends over 19 amino acids. The CDR3 loop reads CASVPRTGGCPCLNTEAFF. The DNA of the CDR3 is TGTGCTAGTGTCCCACGGACAGGGGGCTGTCCGTGCCTGAACACTGAAGCTTTCTTT. Using reference TRBV12-5 and TRBJ1-1 for the parts outside the CDR3, the full variable domain is DARVTQTPRHKVTEMGQEVTMRCQPILGHNTVFWYRQTMMQGLELLAYFRNRAPLDDSGMPKDRFSAEMPDATLATLKIQPSEPRDSAVYFCASVPRTGGCPCLNTEAFFGQGTRLTVV.